This TCR beta chain stems from a study of shared clonotypes between healthy human individuals. The repertoire was sequenced with immunoSEQ multiplex PCR; TCRdb's copy has only in-frame clones and lacks some. The table shows around 560,000 clones, with 85% to 95% occurring only once. Cells designated naive CD8 were CD45RO-negative and were positively selected for CCR7, with terminally differentiated effector memory CD45RA+ cells excluded. Broader study findings: Rarefaction indicated that sorted-subset sequencing remained incomplete although depth was large. Specimens sampled were limited to blood, with tissue repertoires likely differing.

Germline CDR1 PRHDT, CDR2 FYEKMQ (reference sequence). This CDR3 has 15 residues. With V trimmed by 5 bases and J by 4 bases, 11 bases remained unmatched. Of note for this clone: Its antigen remains unidentified.

The clonotype comes from a woman aged 25 to 45 in good health. This chain uses TRBV13 with TRBJ2-7; TRBD1 agrees at 7 bases. The sequencing sample was made of naive CD8+ T cells sorted from blood. Written as DNA, the CDR3 is TGTGCCAGCAGCCCCGTGGCAGGGGGTTCGTACGAGCAGTACTTC. Encoded protein: CASSPVAGGSYEQYF.